The clone carrying this TCR beta chain was found a few times. Antigen unknown. The CDR3 has 15 residues. J lost 6 bases, V lost 5 bases, and 10 bases had no gene match. Germline lookup yields CDR1 MDHEN and CDR2 SYDVKM. Primers for the PCR totalled 60 Vbeta and 13 Jbeta. The method was immunoSEQ multiplex PCR; TCRdb's version includes in-frame clones alone and lacks a portion of them. Counted here are roughly 220,000 clones, approximately 81% occurring once; the ten biggest clones make up approximately 2.8%. The data are from a study of cytomegalovirus exposure and HLA in healthy donors. Overall study findings and caveats: An observed cluster of highly shared sequence variants was recorded as a likely sequencing artifact.

This TCR derives from a man aged 30-40 years in good health and CMV-seronegative. The rearrangement links TRBV28 to TRBJ1-2; TRBD1 aligns across 9 bases. The sample comprised PBMCs. As DNA, the CDR3 is TGTGCCAGCAGTGGGGCCGGGACAGGGAATAATGGCTACACCTTC. Protein: CASSGAGTGNNGYTF.